This passage covers 25 T cell receptor beta chains from one sample sequenced in a study of OX40 agonist ivuxolimab in advanced cancers. TCRdb's copy holds only in-frame clones and misses some; the assay was immunoSEQ multiplex PCR. The sample consists of tens of thousands of clones, approximately 88% of them appearing once. The sequenced sample was CD4+ or CD8+ T cells sorted from blood, obtained in a trial of the OX40 agonist ivuxolimab. The receptors were gathered from an adult with an advanced solid tumor such as melanoma, head and neck, liver or kidney cancer.

The chain carries TRBV6-5 and TRBJ2-7, with 8 nucleotides matching TRBD2. This CDR3 comprises 13 residues. V gave up 4 bases and J gave up 5 bases; unmatched junction bases: 4. Germline V CDR1 and CDR2: MNHEY, SVGAGI. The CDR3 here is CASSSGLGHEQYF. The CDR3 DNA is TGTGCCAGCAGTTCGGGACTAGGCCACGAGCAGTACTTC.

The chain employs TRBV7-3 and TRBJ2-7; 10 bases agree with TRBD1. CDR1 and CDR2 from the germline V gene are SGHTA and FQGTGA. The ends lost 8 bases at V and 5 bases at J; junction bases unmatched: 6. CDR3 size: 13 residues. DNA of the CDR3: TGTGCCAGCGCCTGGGACAGGGGTCACGAGCAGTACTTC. Residues: CASAWDRGHEQYF.

The V gene is TRBV2, the J gene TRBJ2-1; 7 nucleotides align to TRBD2. V lost 6 bases, J lost 1 base, and 6 bases stayed unmatched. Germline V gene sequence: CDR1 SNHLY, CDR2 FYNNEI. The CDR3 is made up of 15 amino acids. The CDR3: CASSPPGGSYNEQFF. The CDR3 nucleotides read TGTGCCAGCAGCCCTCCGGGGGGTTCCTACAATGAGCAGTTCTTC.

This chain connects TRBV7-6 to TRBJ2-1; tentative D call: TRBD1 (6 bases). The germline gives CDR1 SGHVS, CDR2 FNYEAQ. The V gene lost 4 bases and the J gene lost 2 bases, with 12 bases spanning the gap. The CDR3 is 15 residues long. CDR3 DNA: TGTGCCAGCAGCTCGAGACAGGAAACCTACAATGAGCAGTTCTTC. Residues: CASSSRQETYNEQFF.

This clone was counted a single time. The chain recombines TRBV9 with TRBJ1-1; tentative D call: TRBD1 (5 bases). Between the trimmed V and J ends, which lost 0 bases and 7 bases, there was a span of 16 bases. This CDR3 region has 15 residues. Looked up from germline, CDR1 is SGDLS and CDR2 is YYNGEE. The CDR3 sequence: CASSVAGRVNDEAFF. In DNA form, the CDR3 reads TGTGCCAGCAGCGTAGCTGGCAGGGTCAACGATGAAGCTTTCTTT.

This clone turned up a few times. This rearrangement joins TRBV6-1 to TRBJ1-2; 9 nucleotides line up with TRBD1. V trimming: 5 bases; J trimming: 8 bases; junction bases outside the gene matches: 9. Germline V gene lookup returns CDR1 MNHNS and CDR2 SASEGT. CDR3 length: 14 residues. CDR3 DNA sequence: TGTGCCAGCAGTCCGACAGGGGGATCGGAGGGCTACACCTTC. The encoded protein is CASSPTGGSEGYTF.

The rearrangement uses TRBV5-4 and TRBJ2-3; 11 bases align to TRBD2. The J segment lost 1 base and the V segment lost 7 bases, leaving 8 bases of the junction unmatched. The CDR3 is 16 amino acids. Germline CDR1 reads SGHNT; CDR2 reads YYREEE (reference sequence). In DNA, the CDR3 is TGTGCCAGCGGAGGTAGCGGGAGGGCGGGCACAGATACGCAGTATTTT. Its protein product is CASGGSGRAGTDTQYF.

This clone has only one observation. The chain uses TRBV7-9 and TRBJ2-3; D remains unclear. CDR1 and CDR2 (germline): SEHNR, FQNEAQ (reference sequence). V was shortened by 4 bases and J by 6 bases, with 14 bases between the two germline ends. The CDR3 is 14 amino acids. CDR3 in DNA: TGTGCCAGCAGCTCCAGTGCGGCTGCCGATACGCAGTATTTT. Protein product: CASSSSAAADTQYF.

The chain carries TRBV29-1 and TRBJ1-3, with D hard to call. This CDR3 has 15 amino acids. V was shortened by 5 bases and J by 2 bases, with 16 bases between the two germline ends. Germline CDR1 and CDR2: SQVTM and ANQGSEA. The CDR3 nucleotides are TGCAGCGTTCTCATTAATTGGGCCCCTGGAAACACCATATATTTT. This gives the protein CSVLINWAPGNTIYF.

The CDR3 sequence is CASSLDPSGLNEQFF. The CDR3 DNA reads TGTGCCAGCAGCTTAGATCCTAGCGGCCTCAATGAGCAGTTCTTC. The chain combines TRBV11-2 with TRBJ2-1; 7 bases align to TRBD2. Trimming cost V 0 bases and J 6 bases; bases outside gene matches: 5. The germline V gene has CDR1 SGHAT and CDR2 FQNNGV. The CDR3 is made up of 15 amino acids.

The chain employs TRBV10-3 and TRBJ2-7, with D possibly being TRBD1 (5 bases). The CDR3 runs to 16 residues. Germline V gene sequence: CDR1 ENHRY, CDR2 SYGVKD. The V end was cut by 7 bases, the J end by 0 bases, with 19 bases between. The CDR3 DNA sequence: TGTGCCATCACCGACCAGGGAAGCGCCCCCTCCTACGAGCAGTACTTC. Amino acid sequence: CAITDQGSAPSYEQYF.

The CDR3 sequence: CASSLQGAESPLHF. CDR3 nucleotides: TGTGCCAGCAGCCTACAGGGGGCTGAGTCACCCCTCCACTTT. This chain uses TRBV7-9 with TRBJ1-6; 9 bases agree with TRBD1. Trimming cost V 5 bases and J 10 bases; bases outside gene matches: 6. Germline lookup yields CDR1 SEHNR and CDR2 FQNEAQ (reference sequence). This CDR3 contains 14 residues. The variable domain in full, completed from reference TRBV7-9 and TRBJ1-6, reads DTGVSQNPRHKITKRGQNVTFRCDPISEHNRLYWYRQTLGQGPEFLTYFQNEAQLEKSRLLSDRFSAERPKGSFSTLEIQRTEQGDSAMYLCASSLQGAESPLHFGNGTRLTVT.

The chain uses TRBV29-1 and TRBJ2-1; D call uncertain. V was pared by 4 bases and J by 2 bases, with 9 bases between. This CDR3 spans 13 amino acids. Germline V CDR1 and CDR2: SQVTM, ANQGSEA. The chain's CDR3 is CSVVLEPYNEQFF. The CDR3 DNA follows: TGCAGCGTTGTCCTGGAACCCTACAATGAGCAGTTCTTC.

The chain joins TRBV6-5 to TRBJ1-5; 7 positions agree with TRBD1. The CDR3 extends over 14 amino acids. J lost 6 bases, V lost 5 bases, and 7 bases had no gene match. Germline V gives CDR1 MNHEY, CDR2 SVGAGI. For the CDR3, the DNA is TGTGCCAGCAGTCACAGGGGAAGTGGTCAGCCCCAGCATTTT. Its translation: CASSHRGSGQPQHF.

This clone was found once. The chain combines TRBV6-5 with TRBJ2-2, with no clear D. The ends were cut back, 6 bases at V and 3 bases at J, with 5 bases in the middle. CDR3 length: 12 residues. Germline assignment: CDR1 MNHEY and CDR2 SVGAGI. CDR3 sequence reads: CASRRDTGELFF. The CDR3 coding sequence is TGTGCCAGCAGACGGGACACCGGGGAGCTGTTTTTT.

The chain recombines TRBV30 with TRBJ1-1, with D hard to call. The ends were cut back, 7 bases at V and 6 bases at J, with 15 bases in the middle. This CDR3 region has 12 residues. Germline CDR1 and CDR2: GTSNPN and SVGIG (reference sequence). The CDR3 reads CALDVNRAEAFF. The CDR3 coding sequence is TGTGCCTTGGATGTCAATAGGGCTGAAGCTTTCTTT.

The J gene is TRBJ1-4, the V gene TRBV19, with TRBD1 matching over 7 bases. CDR1 is LNHDA, CDR2 SQIVND, per germline (reference sequence). The CDR3 runs 14 residues. J gave up 6 bases and V 1 base, and 2 bases lay outside the gene matches. This chain's CDR3 is CASSIVTGYEKLFF. CDR3 coding DNA: TGTGCCAGTAGTATAGTGACAGGGTATGAAAAACTGTTTTTT.

Only a few counts were recorded for this clone. This chain links TRBV6-5 with TRBJ1-2; TRBD1 might be the D (5 bases). Trimming removed 2 bases from V and 4 bases from J, with 8 bases in between. This CDR3 has 13 amino acids. Per germline, CDR1 MNHEY and CDR2 SVGAGI. The CDR3 spells CASSYTGFYGYTF. The CDR3 coding sequence is TGTGCCAGCAGTTACACAGGCTTCTATGGCTACACCTTC.

This chain links TRBV5-4 with TRBJ1-2; a weak D match, TRBD1 (6 bases). The CDR3 extends over 12 amino acids. V lost 4 bases and J lost 7, with 11 bases in between. Germline V gene lookup returns CDR1 SGHNT and CDR2 YYREEE (reference sequence). This chain's CDR3 is CASSPDRIGYTF. As DNA, the CDR3 is TGTGCCAGCAGCCCTGACAGGATTGGCTACACCTTC. The full variable domain, in which reference TRBV5-4 and TRBJ1-2 provide the parts outside the CDR3, is ETGVTQSPTHLIKTRGQQVTLRCSSQSGHNTVSWYQQALGQGPQFIFQYYREEENGRGNFPPRFSGLQFPNYSSELNVNALELDDSALYLCASSPDRIGYTFGSGTRLTVV.

Note on this clone: Other nucleotide sequences in the sample specify the same CDR3. The gene calls are TRBV6-5 and TRBJ2-7; 11 bases match TRBD1. Per germline, CDR1 MNHEY and CDR2 SVGAGI. V lost 3 bases and J lost 3; bases outside the gene matches: 1. The CDR3 is 14 amino acids. CDR3 protein: CASSYGTGGYEQYF. CDR3 DNA sequence: TGTGCCAGCAGTTATGGGACAGGGGGCTACGAGCAGTACTTC.

This clone was seen just once. CDR3 coding DNA: TGTGCCAGCAGTTACTCCGGGACTAGGGACACAGATACGCAGTATTTT. This encodes CASSYSGTRDTDTQYF. The V call is TRBV6-5, the J call TRBJ2-3; TRBD2 matches at 8 bases. CDR1 is MNHEY and CDR2 is SVGAGI in the germline V gene. J gave up 2 bases and V 0 bases, and 4 bases lay outside the gene matches. The CDR3 extends over 16 amino acids.

A few counts support this clone. The same CDR3 also results from other DNA sequences found in this sample. This chain joins TRBV9 and TRBJ2-3, with D possibly TRBD2 on 6 matching bases. The germline V gene encodes CDR1 SGDLS and CDR2 YYNGEE. The CDR3 contains 13 residues. The germline V and J ends were trimmed by 6 bases and 0 bases, with 8 bases remaining between them. The CDR3: CASNGGSTDTQYF. The CDR3 nucleotides are TGTGCCAGCAACGGAGGGAGCACAGATACGCAGTATTTT.

This clone was counted between two and nine times. The chain combines TRBV7-9 with TRBJ2-1; 7 nucleotides match TRBD2. With 8 bases clipped from V and 7 bases from J, the junction kept 14 bases outside the gene matches. Germline loops: CDR1 SEHNR, CDR2 FQNEAQ (reference sequence). CDR3 length: 15 amino acids. This CDR3 is CASASSSGIRNEQFF. The CDR3 coding sequence is TGTGCCAGCGCGTCGTCCAGCGGGATTAGGAATGAGCAGTTCTTC.

The V gene is TRBV4-1, the J gene TRBJ1-2; D gene uncertain. Trimming removed 2 bases from V and 6 bases from J, with 13 bases in between. The CDR3 length is 14 residues. Germline lookup yields CDR1 MGHRA and CDR2 YSYEKL. The CDR3 protein is CASSQLTKFNGYTF. The CDR3 nucleotides are TGCGCCAGCAGCCAACTAACTAAATTCAATGGCTACACCTTC.

The CDR3 region is CASSLDAGGLTYEQYF. The CDR3, as DNA: TGTGCCAGCAGCTTAGATGCAGGGGGCCTTACCTACGAGCAGTACTTC. The rearrangement joins TRBV7-9 to TRBJ2-7; 8 nucleotides line up with TRBD1. Looked up from germline, CDR1 is SEHNR and CDR2 is FQNEAQ (reference sequence). The CDR3 length is 16 residues. The V gene end was trimmed by 1 base and the J gene end by 2 bases; junction bases not matched to a gene: 7.